This passage covers 29 T cell receptor beta chains from one sample sequenced in a study of cytomegalovirus exposure and HLA in healthy donors. Vbeta (60) and Jbeta (13) primers were used in the PCR. The protocol was immunoSEQ multiplex PCR, while the TCRdb copy is restricted to in-frame clones and leaves out a portion. The sample lists around 170,000 clones; 76% were seen once. Sequencing was done on a sample of PBMCs. The receptors shown here come from a woman in her 30s in good health and CMV-seropositive.

The CDR3: CASSQDYVGRGAFKQPQHF. For the CDR3, the DNA is TGCGCCAGCAGCCAAGATTATGTCGGTCGGGGGGCGTTCAAACAGCCCCAGCATTTT. V gene TRBV4-3 combines with J gene TRBJ1-5; D is possibly TRBD1 (6 bases). Deletions cut 0 bases from V and 7 bases from J, with 25 bases between. The CDR3 contains 19 residues. Per the germline V gene, CDR1 is LGHNA and CDR2 is YSLEER.

This clone was detected a few times. This sequence joins TRBV4-1 and TRBJ1-3; 8 bases fit TRBD1. Germline V lookup: CDR1 MGHRA, CDR2 YSYEKL. Trimming took 3 bases from V and 3 from J; bases not matched to a gene: 7. CDR3 length equals 16 residues. The CDR3 loop reads CASSQADREYGNTIYF. Written as DNA, the CDR3 is TGCGCCAGCAGCCAGGCGGACAGGGAGTATGGAAACACCATATATTTT.

The chain uses TRBV6-6 and TRBJ1-5, with TRBD1 matching over 8 bases. After removal of 6 bases from V and 10 bases from J, the junction contained 14 bases not matched to a gene. The CDR3 runs 15 residues. Germline-derived CDR1 and CDR2 are MNHNY and SVGAGI (reference sequence). CDR3: CASSLDRGRGEPQHF. In nucleotides, the CDR3 is TGTGCCAGCAGCCTAGACAGGGGCCGAGGGGAACCCCAGCATTTT.

The rearrangement links TRBV5-4 to TRBJ2-5; D perhaps matches TRBD1 (5 bases). This CDR3 has 15 residues. V was clipped by 0 bases and J by 2 bases, with 11 bases between them. Germline V gene lookup returns CDR1 SGHNT and CDR2 YYREEE (reference sequence). DNA of the CDR3: TGTGCCAGCAGCTTGGTGCAGGGTGGGCAAGAGACCCAGTACTTC. The encoded protein is CASSLVQGGQETQYF.

The V call is TRBV6-6, the J call TRBJ1-5; D remains unclear. The germline gives CDR1 MNHNY, CDR2 SVGAGI (reference sequence). The V and J ends lost 2 bases and 1 base respectively, with 6 bases between them. The CDR3 covers 14 residues. In DNA form, the CDR3 reads TGTGCCAGCAGTTACCTCGGGAGCAATCAGCCCCAGCATTTT. It translates to CASSYLGSNQPQHF.

In this sample, this clone turned up once. The rearrangement joins TRBV7-2 to TRBJ1-1; 7 bases are a match to TRBD1. V trimming: 1 base; J trimming: 10 bases; junction bases outside the gene matches: 9. Looked up from germline, CDR1 is SGHTA and CDR2 is FQGNSA. The CDR3 runs 14 residues. The CDR3 reads CASSLVTDRVAAFF. The CDR3 DNA is TGTGCCAGCAGCTTAGTGACCGACAGGGTCGCAGCTTTCTTT.

This clone has just a few counts. The V gene is TRBV9, the J gene TRBJ2-7, with 8 bases identical to TRBD1. Germline trimming cut 0 bases from V and 3 bases from J; bases unmatched to any gene: 8. CDR1 is SGDLS and CDR2 is YYNGEE in the germline V gene. This CDR3 is 16 amino acids long. The CDR3 loop is CASSVGGTGTYYEQYF. In nucleotides, the CDR3 is TGTGCCAGCAGCGTAGGGGGGACAGGTACCTACTACGAGCAGTACTTC.

About this clone itself: The junction departs from the called germline gene at one end, perhaps through a read error. The rearrangement uses TRBV10-3 and TRBJ2-5; no reliable D call. The CDR3 covers 12 residues. Germline V gives CDR1 ENHRY, CDR2 SYGVKD. The CDR3 DNA reads as TGTGCCATCAGTGATGATGGAGACCATTGGGACTTC. The encoded protein is CAISDDGDHWDF.

This chain uses TRBV5-1 with TRBJ2-3; 12 bases match TRBD2. This CDR3 has 16 residues. Germline values: CDR1 SGHRS, CDR2 YFSETQ. V lost 0 bases to trimming and J lost 4 bases; unmatched junction nucleotides: 3. The CDR3 bases are TGCGCCAGCAGCTTGGCGGCTAGCGGGGGGGCAGATACGCAGTATTTT. This codes for CASSLAASGGADTQYF. Variable domain in full (rest from reference TRBV5-1 and TRBJ2-3): KAGVTQTPRYLIKTRGQQVTLSCSPISGHRSVSWYQQTPGQGLQFLFEYFSETQRNKGNFPGRFSGRQFSNSRSEMNVSTLELGDSALYLCASSLAASGGADTQYFGPGTRLTVL.

The chain carries TRBV27 and TRBJ2-7, with 8 bases aligning to TRBD2. CDR1 and CDR2 from the germline V gene are MNHEY and SMNVEV (reference sequence). The CDR3 is 14 amino acids. Trimming at V came to 8 bases and at J to 3 bases, leaving 9 bases not matched to a gene. CDR3 nucleotide sequence: TGTGCCAGCCGCCACGGGGGGGCTGGCTACGAGCAGTACTTC. It translates to CASRHGGAGYEQYF.

The CDR3: CASSVDSSNQPQHF. CDR3 DNA: TGTGCCAGCAGTGTGGACAGTTCCAATCAGCCCCAGCATTTT. V and J are TRBV6-5 and TRBJ1-5, with D possibly being TRBD1 (6 bases). The germline gives CDR1 MNHEY, CDR2 SVGAGI. V was shortened by 5 bases and J by 3 bases, with 11 bases between the two germline ends. The CDR3 is made up of 14 amino acids.

The sample holds a few counts of this clone. V is TRBV4-3 and J is TRBJ1-6; D perhaps matches TRBD1 (6 bases). The V end was cut by 2 bases, the J end by 8 bases, with 13 bases between. The germline V gene encodes CDR1 LGHNA and CDR2 YSLEER. This CDR3 contains 15 residues. CDR3 amino acids: CASSQQTGGYSPLHF. The DNA for the CDR3 is TGCGCCAGCAGCCAACAGACAGGTGGTTATTCACCCCTCCACTTT.

This rearrangement joins TRBV18 to TRBJ2-3; possibly TRBD2 for D (6 bases). The CDR3 is 13 amino acids. Between the trimmed V and J ends, which lost 0 bases and 6 bases, there was a span of 7 bases. Germline V CDR1 and CDR2: KGHSH, LQKENI. The CDR3 DNA is TGTGCCAGCTCACCACCGGGGAGGGATACGCAGTATTTT. Translation: CASSPPGRDTQYF.

CDR3 in DNA: TGTGCCAGCAGTTACTATCAGGGGCCGGCCTATGGCTACACCTTC. It yields the protein CASSYYQGPAYGYTF. The V gene is TRBV6-6, the J gene TRBJ1-2, with D possibly being TRBD1 (6 bases). Germline loops: CDR1 MNHNY, CDR2 SVGAGI (reference sequence). The germline V and J ends were trimmed by 1 base and 4 bases, with 13 bases remaining between them. CDR3 size: 15 residues.

This clone occurred once. The chain employs TRBV2 and TRBJ1-1, with D perhaps TRBD1 (5 bases). The CDR3 sequence is 13 residues long. The V end was cut by 3 bases, the J end by 2 bases, with 7 bases between. CDR1 SNHLY and CDR2 FYNNEI come from the germline V gene. CDR3 coding DNA: TGTGCCAGCAGTGACCAGGGTAACACTGAAGCTTTCTTT. It translates to CASSDQGNTEAFF. Together with reference TRBV2 and TRBJ1-1, the CDR3 gives the full variable domain: EPEVTQTPSHQVTQMGQEVILRCVPISNHLYFYWYRQILGQKVEFLVSFYNNEISEKSEIFDDQFSVERPDGSNFTLKIRSTKLEDSAMYFCASSDQGNTEAFFGQGTRLTVV.

The chain is built from TRBV19 and TRBJ2-1, with unresolved D. Per the germline V gene, CDR1 is LNHDA and CDR2 is SQIVND (reference sequence). The CDR3 covers 15 residues. Trimming cost V 2 bases and J 4 bases, with 12 bases left between them. For the CDR3, the DNA is TGTGCCAGTAGTATACTCGCGGAACCTTACAATGAGCAGTTCTTC. The encoded protein is CASSILAEPYNEQFF.

The chain has TRBV7-9 and TRBJ2-7; D is perhaps TRBD2 (5 bases). There are 16 residues in the CDR3. V was shortened by 5 bases and J by 1 base, with 18 bases between the two germline ends. The V gene's germline CDR1 is SEHNR and CDR2 FQNEAQ (reference sequence). The CDR3: CASSPLRRRTSYEQYF. The CDR3 DNA sequence: TGTGCCAGCAGCCCACTCCGGCGGCGGACTTCCTACGAGCAGTACTTC.

This clone has only a few counts. V and J are TRBV28 and TRBJ1-1; 10 nucleotides line up with TRBD1. The V segment lost 6 bases and the J segment 1 base; nucleotides outside the gene matches: 2. The germline V gene encodes CDR1 MDHEN and CDR2 SYDVKM. The CDR3 covers 14 residues. Here the CDR3 reads CASRGDRGNTEAFF. The CDR3 DNA reads as TGTGCCAGCAGGGGGGACAGGGGGAACACTGAAGCTTTCTTT.

The V call is TRBV11-3, the J call TRBJ1-2; possible D gene TRBD1, 6 bases. CDR1 is SGHNT, CDR2 YENEEA, per germline. Deletions cut 5 bases from V and 3 bases from J, with 13 bases between. The CDR3 runs 14 residues. The CDR3 protein is CASSKQGSDYGYTF. For the CDR3, the DNA is TGTGCCAGCAGCAAACAGGGATCTGACTATGGCTACACCTTC.

The chain is built from TRBV19 and TRBJ1-4; 8 bases map to TRBD1. CDR1 and CDR2 from the germline V gene are LNHDA and SQIVND (reference sequence). V was pared by 4 bases and J by 4 bases, with 5 bases of the junction left unmatched. CDR3 size: 15 residues. The CDR3, as DNA: TGTGCCAGTAGTACCGGGGACAGGTTTAATGAAAAACTGTTTTTT. Amino acid sequence: CASSTGDRFNEKLFF.

The chain has TRBV19 and TRBJ1-5; D is ambiguous. Germline CDR1 and CDR2: LNHDA and SQIVND (reference sequence). V gave up 4 bases and J gave up 2 bases, with 9 bases separating them. CDR3 length equals 14 residues. The CDR3 is CASSTKRGNQPQHF. CDR3 DNA sequence: TGTGCCAGTAGTACAAAGAGAGGCAATCAGCCCCAGCATTTT.

The chain carries TRBV5-4 and TRBJ1-2; no reliable D call. V lost 1 base and J 4 bases, leaving 14 bases between the germline ends. The CDR3 consists of 15 residues. Germline V gives CDR1 SGHNT, CDR2 YYREEE (reference sequence). CDR3 DNA: TGTGCCAGCAGCTTGCCGGGGTTCGAGGGCTATGGCTACACCTTC. It encodes CASSLPGFEGYGYTF. Complete variable domain (other parts from reference TRBV5-4 and TRBJ1-2): ETGVTQSPTHLIKTRGQQVTLRCSSQSGHNTVSWYQQALGQGPQFIFQYYREEENGRGNFPPRFSGLQFPNYSSELNVNALELDDSALYLCASSLPGFEGYGYTFGSGTRLTVV.

This clone was seen only a few times. This chain joins TRBV5-4 and TRBJ2-1; 8 bases agree with TRBD2. This CDR3 has 15 amino acids. V was clipped by 4 bases and J by 3 bases; unmatched bases: 6. The germline V gene has CDR1 SGHNT and CDR2 YYREEE (reference sequence). CDR3: CASSPKRGNYNEQFF. CDR3 nucleotide sequence: TGTGCCAGCAGCCCAAAGCGGGGGAACTACAATGAGCAGTTCTTC.

This sequence joins TRBV28 and TRBJ2-7; TRBD1 matches 8 bases. The CDR3 length is 18 residues. Losses at the gene ends were 6 bases for V and 0 bases for J; bases not matched to a gene: 16. CDR1 MDHEN and CDR2 SYDVKM come from the germline V gene. CDR3 nucleotide sequence: TGTGCCAGCAGGCCTGGGACAGGTCGACGCTTAAGCTCCTACGAGCAGTACTTC. Translating gives CASRPGTGRRLSSYEQYF.

This chain links TRBV5-1 with TRBJ2-1; 10 nucleotides align to TRBD1. This CDR3 has 14 amino acids. CDR1 is SGHRS, CDR2 YFSETQ, per germline. Trimming took 2 bases from V and 6 from J; bases not matched to a gene: 2. The CDR3 region has the DNA TGCGCCAGCAGCTTCGGGACAGGGGTCAATGAGCAGTTCTTC. This encodes CASSFGTGVNEQFF.

The chain couples TRBV4-1 to TRBJ2-3; 8 nucleotides align to TRBD2. The V gene end was trimmed by 0 bases and the J gene end by 1 base; junction bases not matched to a gene: 6. This CDR3 is built from 17 residues. The germline V gene encodes CDR1 MGHRA and CDR2 YSYEKL. Written as DNA, the CDR3 is TGCGCCAGCAGCCAAGAAGGTCGAGCGGGGGGCACAGATACGCAGTATTTT. Protein: CASSQEGRAGGTDTQYF.

The chain couples TRBV21-1 to TRBJ2-2; the table gives TRBD2 as D, unverified against the DNA. TRBV21-1 is noted as a pseudogene. This CDR3 is built from 16 residues. The DNA for the CDR3 is TGTGCCAGCAGCAAAGCAGAGGGTGAGGGCACCGGGGAGCTGTTTTTT. Translation: CASSKAEGEGTGELFF.

This clone occurred a few times. The chain's CDR3 is CASSHPQGFGSGANVLTF. The CDR3 nucleotides are TGTGCCAGCAGCCACCCACAGGGTTTTGGCTCTGGGGCCAACGTCCTGACTTTC. The chain links TRBV14 to TRBJ2-6, with D maybe TRBD1 (6 bases). Trimming pared 3 bases from V and 0 bases from J, leaving 15 bases between. This CDR3 spans 18 amino acids. Germline CDR1 SGHDN, CDR2 FVKESK.

This rearrangement joins TRBV7-9 to TRBJ2-7; 7 bases match TRBD2. This CDR3 comprises 12 residues. The junction had 4 bases not matched to a gene; V was cut back by 11 bases and J by 0 bases. Germline V CDR1 and CDR2: SEHNR, FQNEAQ (reference sequence). The CDR3 loop is CAGRADSYEQYF. The CDR3, as DNA: TGTGCCGGGAGGGCGGACTCCTACGAGCAGTACTTC.